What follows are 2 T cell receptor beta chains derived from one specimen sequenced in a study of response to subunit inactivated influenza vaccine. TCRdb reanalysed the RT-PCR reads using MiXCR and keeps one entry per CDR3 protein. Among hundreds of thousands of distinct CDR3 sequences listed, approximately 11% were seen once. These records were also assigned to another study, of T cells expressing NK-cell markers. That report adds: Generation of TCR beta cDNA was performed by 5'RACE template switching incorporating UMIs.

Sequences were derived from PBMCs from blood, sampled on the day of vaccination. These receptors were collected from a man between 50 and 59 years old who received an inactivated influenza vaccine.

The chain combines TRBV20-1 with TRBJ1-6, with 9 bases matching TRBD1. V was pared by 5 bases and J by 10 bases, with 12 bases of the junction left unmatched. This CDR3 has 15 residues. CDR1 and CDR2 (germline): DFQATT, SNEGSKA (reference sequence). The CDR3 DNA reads TGCAGTGCTTCACTACAGGGGGCTGCGAACTCACCCCTCCACTTT. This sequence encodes CSASLQGAANSPLHF.

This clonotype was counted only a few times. The CDR3 is CAIRDSLRNTEAFF. The CDR3 DNA follows: TGTGCCATCCGGGACTCCCTAAGGAACACTGAAGCTTTCTTT. The chain employs TRBV10-3 and TRBJ1-1; tentative D call: TRBD1 (5 bases). Between the trimmed V and J ends, which lost 8 bases and 1 base, there was a span of 14 bases. The CDR3 loop spans 14 amino acids. The germline gives CDR1 ENHRY, CDR2 SYGVKD.